The rows below give T cell receptor beta chains drawn from one sample of a study of cytomegalovirus exposure and HLA in healthy donors. The data were produced by immunoSEQ multiplex PCR, yet TCRdb's version contains in-frame clones alone and is incomplete. The table includes tens of thousands of clones, approximately 94% detected once. Sequenced: PBMCs. These TCRs come from a woman between 18 and 29 years old in good health and CMV-seronegative. Each CDR3 is given with its conserved first and last residue. Each record gives: D gene, V gene, clone size, J gene, CDR3 protein, CDR3 DNA. D genes are given only for firm matches. Clone size appears in some rows only: once, few, many, or a class for an expanded clone.

NA,TRBV9,NA,TRBJ2-3,CASSPAGTPSTDTQYF,TGTGCCAGCAGCCCCGCCGGGACACCTAGCACAGATACGCAGTATTTT
TRBD2,TRBV5-1,NA,TRBJ2-2,CASSLDRWGLVAGELFF,TGCGCCAGCAGCTTGGATCGGTGGGGACTAGTCGCCGGGGAGCTGTTTTTT
TRBD2,TRBV5-1,NA,TRBJ2-1,CASSRGLAQDEQFF,TGCGCCAGCAGCCGGGGACTAGCGCAGGATGAGCAGTTCTTC
NA,TRBV6-1,NA,TRBJ2-3,CASSESQGPTDTQYF,TGTGCCAGCAGTGAATCGCAGGGGCCCACAGATACGCAGTATTTT
NA,TRBV28,NA,TRBJ1-1,CASSAGFAEAFF,TGTGCCAGCAGTGCAGGGTTTGCTGAAGCTTTCTTT
TRBD1,TRBV18,few,TRBJ2-7,CASSPQGASSGEQYF,TGTGCCAGCTCACCCCAGGGGGCAAGTTCGGGCGAGCAGTACTTC
TRBD1,TRBV4-1,once,TRBJ2-4,CASSIQSGTGQNIQYF,TGCGCCAGCAGCATACAAAGCGGGACAGGGCAGAACATTCAGTACTTC
NA,TRBV20-1,NA,TRBJ2-1,CSAGNEQFF,TGCAGTGCCGGGAATGAGCAGTTCTTC
TRBD1,TRBV6-1,NA,TRBJ1-1,CASSGGQGRVMNTEAFF,TGTGCCAGCAGTGGAGGACAGGGCCGTGTAATGAACACTGAAGCTTTCTTT
TRBD1,TRBV10-3,NA,TRBJ2-5,CATHGTEETQYF,TGTGCCACCCATGGGACAGAAGAGACCCAGTACTTC
NA,TRBV4-1,NA,TRBJ2-7,CASSYDSLSTYEQYF,TGCGCCAGCAGCTACGACAGCCTCTCTACCTACGAGCAGTACTTC
NA,TRBV30,NA,TRBJ1-1,CAWDTEDLMNTEAFF,TGTGCCTGGGACACGGAGGACCTCATGAACACTGAAGCTTTCTTT
TRBD2,TRBV7-9,NA,TRBJ2-2,CASSLGVAGAGELFF,TGTGCCAGCAGCTTAGGGGTAGCGGGAGCCGGGGAGCTGTTTTTT
TRBD1,TRBV29-1,NA,TRBJ1-5,CSVTGTGNQPQHF,TGCAGCGTGACGGGGACAGGCAATCAGCCCCAGCATTTT
TRBD2,TRBV11-2,NA,TRBJ2-7,CASSLVPAGDRFGGYEQYF,TGTGCCAGCAGCTTAGTTCCAGCGGGAGATCGCTTTGGTGGTTACGAGCAGTACTTC
NA,TRBV7-6,NA,TRBJ1-6,CASSLEPTSHGSPLHF,TGTGCCAGCAGCTTAGAACCGACATCACACGGCTCACCCCTCCACTTT
TRBD1,TRBV30,NA,TRBJ1-1,CAGQGAFVAFF,TGTGCCGGACAGGGGGCTTTTGTAGCTTTCTTT
TRBD1,TRBV7-3,once,TRBJ2-3,CASSPTGGEDTQYF,TGTGCCAGCAGCCCGACAGGGGGCGAAGATACGCAGTATTTT
NA,TRBV7-9,NA,TRBJ1-4,CASSYRAATANEKLFF,TGTGCCAGCAGCTACAGGGCAGCGACCGCGAATGAAAAACTGTTTTTT
NA,TRBV2,NA,TRBJ1-6,CASSGQSRAPLHF,TGTGCCAGCAGTGGGCAGTCGAGGGCACCCCTCCACTTT
NA,TRBV7-8,NA,TRBJ2-2,CASSLRAANTGELFF,TGTGCCAGCAGCTTACGAGCGGCGAACACCGGGGAGCTGTTTTTT
NA,TRBV20-1,NA,TRBJ2-7,CSASRLYEQYF,TGCAGTGCCTCCCGCCTATACGAGCAGTACTTC
NA,TRBV28,NA,TRBJ2-1,CASSLTLNSYNEQFF,TGTGCCAGCAGTTTGACTTTGAACTCCTACAATGAGCAGTTCTTC
NA,TRBV28,once,TRBJ1-5,CASSKTGVSNQPQHF,TGTGCCAGCAGTAAGACAGGCGTTAGCAATCAGCCCCAGCATTTT
NA,TRBV6-5,NA,TRBJ1-1,CASSYGAGGYTEAFF,TGTGCCAGCAGTTACGGAGCGGGGGGATACACTGAAGCTTTCTTT
NA,TRBV15,NA,TRBJ1-3,CATRRSSGNTIYF,TGTGCCACGCGCCGGAGCTCTGGAAACACCATATATTTT
TRBD1,TRBV7-8,NA,TRBJ1-2,CASSLADRGTYGYTF,TGTGCCAGCAGCTTAGCGGACAGGGGCACCTATGGCTACACCTTC
NA,TRBV28,once,TRBJ1-3,CASNSQGMGFGNTIYF,TGTGCCAGCAACTCACAGGGAATGGGCTTTGGAAACACCATATATTTT
NA,TRBV7-9,once,TRBJ2-2,CASIQDWKNTGELFF,TGTGCCAGCATCCAAGACTGGAAGAACACCGGGGAGCTGTTTTTT
TRBD1,TRBV29-1,NA,TRBJ1-2,CSVEDRGGKGHGYTF,TGCAGCGTTGAAGATCGAGGGGGCAAGGGTCATGGCTACACCTTC
NA,TRBV2,NA,TRBJ1-5,CASSPIGELQPQHF,TGTGCCAGCAGCCCTATAGGGGAACTTCAGCCCCAGCATTTT
NA,TRBV21-1,NA,TRBJ2-1,CASSKAISSYNEQFF,TGTGCCAGCAGCAAAGCGATTAGCAGTTACAATGAGCAGTTCTTC
NA,TRBV30,once,TRBJ1-1,CAWSKSASPEAFF,TGTGCCTGGAGTAAATCTGCTAGTCCGGAAGCTTTCTTT
TRBD1,TRBV30,once,TRBJ1-5,CAWSTGTGTQPQHF,TGTGCCTGGAGCACCGGGACAGGGACTCAGCCCCAGCATTTT